This T cell receptor (beta chain) originates from a study of blood T cell repertoires in COVID-19. About the study: COVID-19 samples, acute and convalescent, were from the United States, Italy and Spain. In each case, the material was cDNA or gDNA derived from T cells, B-cell-depleted T cells, or PBMCs.

Per the original methods: Reference gene primers were amplified, and this amplification served to estimate nucleated cell counts. Data came from immunoSEQ multiplex PCR; TCRdb stores just in-frame clones and leaves some out. The V and J calls and the clone size are those of that table, but D and trimming were determined from the DNA. The sample lists roughly 63,000 clones, around 79% occurring once. V lost 6 bases and J lost 2; bases outside the gene matches: 5. From germline, CDR1 is SNHLY and CDR2 FYNNEI. There are 14 residues in the CDR3. The chain combines TRBV2 with TRBJ2-3, with 7 bases lining up with TRBD1. The sample was peripheral blood. The sequence came from a human donor in a cohort sampled during active COVID-19. The CDR3 sequence is CASRGTVDTDTQYF. The CDR3 DNA sequence: TGTGCCAGCAGAGGGACAGTTGACACAGATACGCAGTATTTT.